These 4 T cell receptor beta chains were all obtained from the same sample, sequenced in a study of T cells after yellow fever vaccination. One entry per CDR3 protein, called by TCRdb with MiXCR from the 5' RACE reads. The sample records around 360,000 distinct CDR3 sequences, more than 9% being singletons. The sequencing here drew on PBMCs, taken on the day of the first yellow fever vaccination. These receptors originate from a man younger than 35 who received the YFV17D yellow fever vaccine.

This clonotype was found a few times. The CDR3 DNA reads TGTGCCAGCAGCCCAGGTTGGGCTGAAGCTTTCTTT. It encodes CASSPGWAEAFF. The chain combines TRBV14 with TRBJ1-1; unclear D gene. The CDR3 has 12 amino acids. Trimming took 4 bases from V and 6 from J, leaving 9 bases between them. The germline gives CDR1 SGHDN, CDR2 FVKESK.

Only a few counts were recorded for this clonotype. The chain uses TRBV5-6 and TRBJ2-7; perhaps TRBD2 as D (6 bases). Between the trimmed V and J ends, which lost 1 base and 5 bases, there was a span of 13 bases. There are 14 residues in the CDR3. Per the germline V gene, CDR1 is SGHDT and CDR2 is YYEEEE. The CDR3 reads CASSLLGLANEQYV. The CDR3 region has the DNA TGTGCCAGCAGCTTGTTGGGTCTAGCGAACGAGCAGTACGTC.

The V call is TRBV20-1, the J call TRBJ2-2, with D perhaps given as TRBD1 or TRBD2 (5 bases each). The germline V gene encodes CDR1 DFQATT and CDR2 SNEGSKA (reference sequence). The CDR3 covers 14 residues. Trimming cost V 3 bases and J 0 bases, with 8 bases left between them. The CDR3 nucleotides read TGCAGTGCTAGTGGGGGTGCGAACACCGGGGAGCTGTTTTTT. It codes for CSASGGANTGELFF.

The chain employs TRBV4-3 and TRBJ2-2; D is uncertain. The CDR3 loop spans 16 amino acids. V was pared by 1 base and J by 4 bases, with 13 bases between. The germline V gene encodes CDR1 LGHNA and CDR2 YSLEER. The CDR3 sequence is CASSQGTSYPTGELFF. The CDR3, as DNA: TGCGCCAGCAGCCAAGGCACCAGCTATCCCACCGGGGAGCTGTTTTTT.